The next 24 T cell receptor beta chains were all read from a single sample in a study of pediatric ulcerative colitis. Rectal tissue came from one to two pinch biopsies taken at colonoscopy. Libraries were prepared by immunoSEQ multiplex PCR; TCRdb keeps only in-frame clonotypes and omits some of them. In the table there are more than 9,000 clones, around 82% of which are singletons. The sequenced sample consisted of gut tissue. These receptors were collected from a girl between 10 and 17 years old who was a control in a study of pediatric ulcerative colitis.

V gene TRBV28 combines with J gene TRBJ2-1; D possibly uses TRBD1 or TRBD2 (5 bases each). Germline CDR1 and CDR2: MDHEN and SYDVKM. Trimming took off 10 bases at V and 10 bases at J, with 17 bases between the two ends. There are 12 residues in the CDR3. CDR3 nucleotides: TGTGCCACCGCCGGGGCGGTTGTCGAGCAGTTCTTC. Protein sequence: CATAGAVVEQFF.

For the CDR3, the DNA is TGTGCCAGCAGCTTGTGGGCAGACGAGCAGTTCTTC. Its protein product is CASSLWADEQFF. The chain uses TRBV5-4 and TRBJ2-1; D unclear. Germline values: CDR1 SGHNT, CDR2 YYREEE (reference sequence). The CDR3 extends over 12 amino acids. V shed 1 base and J shed 10 bases, with 9 bases lying between them.

In its sample, this clone was seen a few times. The rearrangement uses TRBV2 and TRBJ1-1; D gene uncertain. The germline V gene encodes CDR1 SNHLY and CDR2 FYNNEI. Trimming stripped 1 base from V and 10 bases from J, with 10 bases between. The CDR3 is made up of 12 amino acids. CDR3 protein: CASSEDGAGAFF. The CDR3, as DNA: TGTGCCAGCAGTGAAGATGGAGCGGGAGCTTTCTTT.

This clone occurred a few times. The chain uses TRBV10-3 and TRBJ2-1; TRBD2 might be the D (6 bases). Germline V gene sequence: CDR1 ENHRY, CDR2 SYGVKD. CDR3 length equals 13 residues. Trimming pared 5 bases from V and 2 bases from J, leaving 7 bases between. This chain's CDR3 is CAISPSAYNEQFF. The CDR3 DNA reads TGTGCCATCAGTCCTAGCGCCTACAATGAGCAGTTCTTC.

CDR3 sequence (DNA): TGTGCCAGCAGCTTAAGAAGGTTAGGGGAGCTGTTTTTT. It specifies CASSLRRLGELFF. The chain has TRBV5-6 and TRBJ2-2; D is unclear. CDR1 SGHDT and CDR2 YYEEEE come from the germline V gene. Trimming stripped 2 bases from V and 8 bases from J, with 10 bases between. This CDR3 comprises 13 residues.

The chain is built from TRBV6-1 and TRBJ1-5; TRBD1 is a possible D gene (6 bases). V lost 5 bases and J 2 bases, leaving 13 bases between the germline ends. Germline assignment: CDR1 MNHNS and CDR2 SASEGT. This CDR3 region has 15 residues. CDR3 sequence: CASSSGGLGNQPQHF. In nucleotides, the CDR3 is TGTGCCAGCAGTTCGGGGGGCCTGGGCAATCAGCCCCAGCATTTT.

The table lists this clone with a count of one. This chain connects TRBV4-3 to TRBJ2-7; no reliable D call. Per the germline V gene, CDR1 is LGHNA and CDR2 is YSLEER. V lost 4 bases, J lost 3 bases, and 13 bases lay in between. The CDR3 length is 14 residues. CDR3 in amino acids: CASSRTTDYYEQYF. CDR3 nucleotide sequence: TGCGCCAGCAGCCGTACAACGGATTACTACGAGCAGTACTTC.

The chain recombines TRBV7-8 with TRBJ2-7; D ambiguous. In germline, CDR1 is SGHVS, CDR2 FQNEAQ. The V and J ends lost 1 base and 6 bases respectively, with 10 bases between them. This CDR3 has 13 residues. The CDR3 here is CASSLGRTAEQYF. In nucleotides, the CDR3 is TGTGCCAGCAGCTTAGGCAGGACCGCCGAGCAGTACTTC. The full variable domain, completed using reference TRBV7-8 and TRBJ2-7, is GAGVSQSPRYKVAKRGQDVALRCDPISGHVSLFWYQQALGQGPEFLTYFQNEAQLDKSGLPSDRFFAERPEGSVSTLKIQRTQQEDSAVYLCASSLGRTAEQYFGPGTRLTVT.

This chain joins TRBV29-1 and TRBJ1-2; TRBD1 matches at 8 bases. There are 15 residues in the CDR3. From germline, CDR1 is SQVTM and CDR2 ANQGSEA. The trim removed 1 base at V and 4 bases at J, leaving 8 bases unmatched. The CDR3 is CSVEGRRGRIYGYTF. The CDR3 DNA reads TGCAGCGTTGAAGGGCGCAGGGGGCGCATCTATGGCTACACCTTC.

V is TRBV6-6 and J is TRBJ2-3, with D perhaps TRBD2 (6 bases). V lost 6 bases, J lost 3 bases, and 16 bases lay in between. The V gene's germline CDR1 is MNHNY and CDR2 SVGAGI (reference sequence). This CDR3 contains 15 residues. This CDR3 is CASRADPRGTDTQYF. In DNA, the CDR3 is TGTGCCAGCAGGGCGGACCCCCGGGGGACAGATACGCAGTATTTT.

The chain uses TRBV6-6 and TRBJ2-5, with D tentatively TRBD1 or TRBD2 (6 bases each). Germline assignment: CDR1 MNHNY and CDR2 SVGAGI (reference sequence). The CDR3 covers 12 residues. V was pared by 2 bases and J by 7 bases, with 8 bases between. CDR3 bases: TGTGCCAGCAGTTACGAGGGGGGGACCCAGTACTTC. Encoded protein: CASSYEGGTQYF.

The chain uses TRBV4-1 and TRBJ1-3; no definite D call. The CDR3 extends over 15 amino acids. V lost 2 bases and J 2 bases, leaving 10 bases between the germline ends. Germline V CDR1 and CDR2: MGHRA, YSYEKL. In nucleotides, the CDR3 is TGCGCCAGCAGCCAATGGACGGCGACTGGAAACACCATATATTTT. Translation: CASSQWTATGNTIYF.

This clone was recorded once. The rearrangement uses TRBV19 and TRBJ1-2; TRBD1 aligns across 9 bases. V was pared by 8 bases and J by 5 bases, with 6 bases of the junction left unmatched. The CDR3 sequence is 13 residues long. Germline assignment: CDR1 LNHDA and CDR2 SQIVND (reference sequence). CDR3 sequence: CASSRGQGYGYTF. The CDR3 bases are TGTGCCAGTTCCAGGGGACAGGGATATGGCTACACCTTC.

CDR3 DNA: TGTGCCAGCAGCGCAGGACAGGGGGTAGGCTACACCTTC. Translating gives CASSAGQGVGYTF. This chain uses TRBV9 with TRBJ1-2; 10 nucleotides line up with TRBD1. After removal of 3 bases from V and 8 bases from J, the junction contained 4 bases not matched to a gene. Germline CDR1 is SGDLS and CDR2 is YYNGEE. This CDR3 spans 13 amino acids.

The rearrangement joins TRBV7-2 to TRBJ2-6; no clear D gene. Trimming removed 5 bases from V and 0 bases from J, with 5 bases in between. Looked up from germline, CDR1 is SGHTA and CDR2 is FQGNSA. CDR3 size: 14 residues. The CDR3 spells CASSPTSGANVLTF. DNA for the CDR3: TGTGCCAGCAGCCCGACCTCTGGGGCCAACGTCCTGACTTTC. Full variable domain (outside the CDR3, taken from reference TRBV7-2 and TRBJ2-6): GAGVSQSPSNKVTEKGKDVELRCDPISGHTALYWYRQSLGQGLEFLIYFQGNSAPDKSGLPSDRFSAERTGGSVSTLTIQRTQQEDSAVYLCASSPTSGANVLTFGAGSRLTVL.

The V and J genes are TRBV6-5 and TRBJ1-2; 12 bases fit TRBD1. This CDR3 has 15 amino acids. Germline CDR1 MNHEY, CDR2 SVGAGI. With V trimmed by 7 bases and J by 7 bases, 10 bases remained unmatched. CDR3 residues: CASKAWGQGAGGYTF. The CDR3 DNA follows: TGTGCCAGCAAGGCATGGGGACAGGGGGCTGGTGGCTACACCTTC.

This chain links TRBV5-3 with TRBJ2-7, with 7 positions matching TRBD1. TRBV5-3 is an ORF for which the function is uncertain. J lost 4 bases, V lost 8 bases, and 12 bases had no gene match. This CDR3 region has 14 residues. The CDR3 reads CASRWGEGAYEQYF. DNA of the CDR3: TGTGCCAGCAGGTGGGGAGAGGGGGCGTACGAGCAGTACTTC.

The chain links TRBV7-2 to TRBJ1-6; TRBD1 matches at 9 bases. This CDR3 region has 15 residues. Trimming removed 5 bases from V and 6 bases from J; junction bases left unmatched: 5. CDR1 is SGHTA and CDR2 is FQGNSA in the germline V gene. The CDR3 nucleotides are TGTGCCAGCAGCCCTCGGACAGGGGCTAATTCACCCCTCCACTTT. It specifies CASSPRTGANSPLHF.

This chain connects TRBV7-2 to TRBJ2-1; D is undetermined. V gave up 5 bases and J gave up 6 bases, with 8 bases separating them. Germline lookup yields CDR1 SGHTA and CDR2 FQGNSA. This CDR3 has 12 residues. CDR3 nucleotides: TGTGCCAGCAGCCTTTTGGCCAATGAGCAGTTCTTC. Translation: CASSLLANEQFF.

CDR3 sequence reads: CASSDWTANTEAFF. CDR3 coding DNA: TGTGCCAGCAGTGACTGGACGGCGAACACTGAAGCTTTCTTT. The chain employs TRBV6-1 and TRBJ1-1; D call uncertain. CDR1 is MNHNS and CDR2 is SASEGT in the germline V gene. The length of the CDR3 is 14 residues. V shed 3 bases and J shed 1 base, with 9 bases lying between them.

This chain joins TRBV28 and TRBJ2-2; D remains unclear. Trimming shortened V by 1 base and J by 4 bases, and 10 bases separated the two germline ends. The CDR3 is 15 residues long. Germline-derived CDR1 and CDR2 are MDHEN and SYDVKM. CDR3 sequence: CASSLSLAVTGELFF. The CDR3 DNA sequence: TGTGCCAGCAGTTTATCGTTAGCAGTCACCGGGGAGCTGTTTTTT.

J is TRBJ2-2 and V is TRBV5-4, with TRBD1 matching 9 bases. Per germline, CDR1 SGHNT and CDR2 YYREEE (reference sequence). The CDR3 is 16 residues long. V dropped 0 bases and J dropped 7; count of bases not matched to a gene: 7. The CDR3 reads CASSLGQGVFNGELFF. CDR3 nucleotide sequence: TGTGCCAGCAGCTTGGGACAGGGGGTTTTTAACGGGGAGCTGTTTTTT.

This rearrangement joins TRBV28 to TRBJ2-7; 7 nucleotides match TRBD1. V lost 5 bases and J lost 2; bases outside the gene matches: 9. Germline lookup yields CDR1 MDHEN and CDR2 SYDVKM. The CDR3 sequence is 15 residues long. This CDR3 reads CASSTRDRTPYEQYF. The CDR3, as DNA: TGTGCCAGCAGTACCCGGGACAGAACTCCCTACGAGCAGTACTTC.

V gene TRBV5-1 combines with J gene TRBJ1-5; 7 nucleotides match TRBD1. Per the germline V gene, CDR1 is SGHRS and CDR2 is YFSETQ. The ends lost 5 bases at V and 4 bases at J; junction bases unmatched: 9. This CDR3 comprises 15 residues. This CDR3 reads CASRLGGEGNQPQHF. The CDR3, as DNA: TGCGCCAGCAGATTAGGGGGCGAAGGTAATCAGCCCCAGCATTTT.